The 6 T cell receptor beta chains below come from one sample, sequenced in a study of cytomegalovirus exposure and HLA in healthy donors. The study ran its PCR with 60 Vbeta and 13 Jbeta primers. This table comes from immunoSEQ multiplex PCR, and its TCRdb copy is limited to in-frame clones, with some not included. The data show fewer than 250,000 clones, around 73% seen once. Material: PBMCs. Receptors originate from a male donor in good health and CMV-seronegative.

V gene TRBV15 combines with J gene TRBJ2-1, with 7 bases matching TRBD2. CDR1 is LNHNV and CDR2 is YYDKDF in the germline V gene (reference sequence). J gave up 3 bases and V 0 bases, and 26 bases lay outside the gene matches. The CDR3 spans 23 residues. The chain's CDR3 is CATSREGGYSRHSRQSYYNEQFF. DNA for the CDR3: TGTGCCACCAGCAGAGAGGGAGGGTACTCTAGACACTCAAGGCAATCCTACTACAATGAGCAGTTCTTC.

The chain has TRBV5-1 and TRBJ2-3; no definite D call. The CDR3 is made up of 11 amino acids. Trimming removed 1 base at V and 7 bases at J, with 4 bases between. Looked up from germline, CDR1 is SGHRS and CDR2 is YFSETQ. CDR3 coding DNA: TGCGCCAGCAGCTTGAAGCATACGCAGTATTTT. Protein product: CASSLKHTQYF.

The chain carries TRBV7-2 and TRBJ1-1; the match to TRBD1 covers 7 bases. Trimming at V came to 4 bases and at J to 1 base, leaving 6 bases not matched to a gene. From germline, CDR1 is SGHTA and CDR2 FQGNSA. The CDR3 spans 15 residues. CDR3 nucleotides: TGTGCCAGCAGCTCAAAGGCAGGGGGGAACACTGAAGCTTTCTTT. Translating gives CASSSKAGGNTEAFF.

The table lists this clone with a few counts. The genes are TRBV2 and TRBJ2-2; 9 bases are shared with TRBD1. The length of the CDR3 is 15 residues. Germline CDR1 and CDR2: SNHLY and FYNNEI. V was clipped by 6 bases and J by 6 bases; unmatched bases: 8. The CDR3 nucleotides are TGTGCCAGCAGCCGGGACAGGGAGGGTGCCGGGGAGCTGTTTTTT. Protein sequence: CASSRDREGAGELFF.

The gene calls are TRBV6-4 and TRBJ2-1; 8 bases are shared with TRBD2. The germline V gene has CDR1 MRHNA and CDR2 SNTAGT. The CDR3 covers 15 residues. Trimming removed 4 bases from V and 6 bases from J; junction bases left unmatched: 8. In nucleotides, the CDR3 is TGTGCCAGCAGTGTAAGGCTAGCGGGCCCCAATGAGCAGTTCTTC. Protein product: CASSVRLAGPNEQFF.

The chain combines TRBV10-1 with TRBJ2-3; TRBD2 agrees at 14 bases. This CDR3 is built from 23 residues. The trim removed 0 bases at V and 0 bases at J, leaving 17 bases unmatched. Germline V lookup: CDR1 WNHNN, CDR2 SYGVQD (reference sequence). The DNA for the CDR3 is TGCGCCAGCAGTGAGTCGACAGAACAGAAGGGACTAGCGGGAGCGTCTAGCACAGATACGCAGTATTTT. Translated, it gives CASSESTEQKGLAGASSTDTQYF.